This TCR beta chain emerged from a study of blood T cells in healthy people across ages. Combining a sample-barcoded 5' primer with a J-beta primer mix, a second PCR ran for roughly 7 to 12 cycles. Carrying 12 random nucleotides, a template-switch adaptor labeled each individual cDNA molecule. Samples each returned at least 3 million CDR3-containing paired-end reads. TCRdb reprocessed the 5' RACE reads with MiXCR, giving one entry per CDR3 protein. The sample has over 500,000 distinct CDR3 sequences, about a quarter seen once. Trimming took 5 bases from V and 3 from J; bases not matched to a gene: 4. This CDR3 region has 14 residues. Germline V gene data show CDR1 as WSHSY and CDR2 as SAAADI. No fewer than 6.5 million PBMCs went into each sample. A further study also used this sample, focusing on T cells of mothers and their children.

The chain employs TRBV10-2 and TRBJ2-4; 7 positions agree with TRBD2. This receptor was identified in a boy between 2 and 10 years old in good health. What was sequenced was blood. The CDR3 DNA reads TGCGCCAGCAGTAATCCTAGCGGCAAAAACATTCAGTACTTC. Protein product: CASSNPSGKNIQYF.